This T cell receptor (beta chain) emerged from a study of control samples from healthy donors and cancer patients. Using immunoSEQ multiplex PCR, the repertoire was profiled, and TCRdb retains in-frame clones only, with some absent. The sample includes about 110,000 clones, approximately 84% of them seen just once. Germline V gene data show CDR1 as LNHDA and CDR2 as SQIVND (reference sequence). Trimming left V 6 bases short and J 4 bases short, with 13 bases between. The CDR3 extends over 14 amino acids. Input material: blood. This receptor was obtained from a man younger than 30 in good health. The genes are TRBV19 and TRBJ2-1; no firm D call. The DNA of the CDR3 is TGTGCCAGTAGCTCAGGAGAGCTTTACAATGAGCAGTTCTTC. It yields the protein CASSSGELYNEQFF. Based on the CDR3 plus reference TRBV19 and TRBJ2-1, the full variable domain is DGGITQSPKYLFRKEGQNVTLSCEQNLNHDAMYWYRQDPGQGLRLIYYSQIVNDFQKGDIAEGYSVSREKKESFPLTVTSAQKNPTAFYLCASSSGELYNEQFFGPGTRLTVL.